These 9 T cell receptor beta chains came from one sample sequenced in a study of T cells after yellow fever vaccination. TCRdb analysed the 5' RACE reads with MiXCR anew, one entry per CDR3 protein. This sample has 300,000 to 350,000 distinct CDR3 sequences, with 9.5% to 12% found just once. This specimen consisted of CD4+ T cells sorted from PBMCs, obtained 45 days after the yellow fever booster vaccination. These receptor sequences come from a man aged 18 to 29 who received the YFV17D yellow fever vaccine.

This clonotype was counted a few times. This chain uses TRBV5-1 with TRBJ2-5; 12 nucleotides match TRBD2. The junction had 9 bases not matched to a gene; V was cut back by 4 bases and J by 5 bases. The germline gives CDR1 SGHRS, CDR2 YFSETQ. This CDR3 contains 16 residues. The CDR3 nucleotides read TGCGCCAGCAGCACCGAACCTAGCGGGGGGGCTGAGACCCAGTACTTC. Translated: CASSTEPSGGAETQYF.

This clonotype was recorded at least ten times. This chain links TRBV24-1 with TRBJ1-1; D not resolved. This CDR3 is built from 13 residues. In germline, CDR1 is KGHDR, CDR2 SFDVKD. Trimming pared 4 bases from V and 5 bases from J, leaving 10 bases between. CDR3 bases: TGTGCCACCAGTGAGCCAGGAGGGACTGAAGCTTTCTTT. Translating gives CATSEPGGTEAFF.

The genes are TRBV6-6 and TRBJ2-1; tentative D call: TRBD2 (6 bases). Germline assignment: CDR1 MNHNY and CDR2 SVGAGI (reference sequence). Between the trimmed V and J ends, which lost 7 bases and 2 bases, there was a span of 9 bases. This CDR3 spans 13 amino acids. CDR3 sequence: CASTGGTYNEQFF. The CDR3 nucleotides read TGTGCCAGCACGGGCGGGACCTACAATGAGCAGTTCTTC.

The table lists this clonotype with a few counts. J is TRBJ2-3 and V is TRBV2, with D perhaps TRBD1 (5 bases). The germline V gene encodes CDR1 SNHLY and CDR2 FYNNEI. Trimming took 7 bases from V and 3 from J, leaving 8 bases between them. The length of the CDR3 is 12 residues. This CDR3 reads CASKTDTDTQYF. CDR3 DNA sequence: TGTGCCAGCAAGACAGATACAGATACGCAGTATTTT.

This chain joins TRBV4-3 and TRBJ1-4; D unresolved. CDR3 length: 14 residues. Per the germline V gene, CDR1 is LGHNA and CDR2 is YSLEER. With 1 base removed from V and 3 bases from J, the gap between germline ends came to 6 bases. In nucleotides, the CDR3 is TGCGCCAGCAGCCAAGGGCCAGCTAATGAAAAACTGTTTTTT. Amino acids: CASSQGPANEKLFF.

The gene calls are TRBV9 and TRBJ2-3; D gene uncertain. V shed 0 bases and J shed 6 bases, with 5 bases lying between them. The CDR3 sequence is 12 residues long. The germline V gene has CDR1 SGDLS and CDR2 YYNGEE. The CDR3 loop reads CASSVAFDTQYF. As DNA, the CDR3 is TGTGCCAGCAGCGTAGCGTTCGATACGCAGTATTTT.

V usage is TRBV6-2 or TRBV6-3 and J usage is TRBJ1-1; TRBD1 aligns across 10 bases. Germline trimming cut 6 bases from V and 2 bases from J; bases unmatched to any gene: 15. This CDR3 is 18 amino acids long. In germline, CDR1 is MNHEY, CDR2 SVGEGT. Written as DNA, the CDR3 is TGTGCCAGCAGGAGACGACAGGGGGCCAAGGCGGGAAACACTGAAGCTTTCTTT. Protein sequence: CASRRRQGAKAGNTEAFF.

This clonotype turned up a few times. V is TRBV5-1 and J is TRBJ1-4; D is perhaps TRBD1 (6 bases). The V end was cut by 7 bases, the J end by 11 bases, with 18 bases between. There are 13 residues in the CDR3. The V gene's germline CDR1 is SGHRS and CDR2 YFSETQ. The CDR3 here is CASGRDNTDKLFF. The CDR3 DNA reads TGCGCCAGCGGTCGGGACAACACCGATAAACTGTTTTTT.

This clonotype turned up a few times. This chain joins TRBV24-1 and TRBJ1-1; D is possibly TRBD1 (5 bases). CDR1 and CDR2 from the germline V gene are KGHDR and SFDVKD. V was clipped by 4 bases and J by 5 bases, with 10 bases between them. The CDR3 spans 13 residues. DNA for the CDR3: TGTGCCACCAGTGAAGCGGGACGAACTGAAGCTTTCTTT. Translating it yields CATSEAGRTEAFF.